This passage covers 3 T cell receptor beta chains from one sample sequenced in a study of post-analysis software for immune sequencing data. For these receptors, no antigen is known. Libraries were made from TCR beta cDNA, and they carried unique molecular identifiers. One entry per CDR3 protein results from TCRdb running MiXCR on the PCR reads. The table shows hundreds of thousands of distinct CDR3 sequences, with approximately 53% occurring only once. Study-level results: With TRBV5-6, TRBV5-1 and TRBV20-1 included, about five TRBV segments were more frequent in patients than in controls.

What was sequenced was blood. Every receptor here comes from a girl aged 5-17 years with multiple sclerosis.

CDR3 sequence: CASSFSSGSRDEQFF. The CDR3 DNA is TGTGCCAGCAGCTTTTCTAGCGGGAGTCGAGATGAGCAGTTCTTC. V is TRBV7-3 and J is TRBJ2-1, with 10 bases aligning to TRBD2. This CDR3 comprises 15 residues. In germline, CDR1 is SGHTA, CDR2 FQGTGA. V shed 3 bases, J shed 8 bases, and the junction held 7 bases outside the gene matches. Together with reference TRBV7-3 and TRBJ2-1, the CDR3 gives the full variable domain: GAGVSQTPSNKVTEKGKYVELRCDPISGHTALYWYRQSLGQGPEFLIYFQGTGAADDSGLPNDRFFAVRPEGSVSTLKIQRTERGDSAVYLCASSFSSGSRDEQFFGPGTRLTVL.

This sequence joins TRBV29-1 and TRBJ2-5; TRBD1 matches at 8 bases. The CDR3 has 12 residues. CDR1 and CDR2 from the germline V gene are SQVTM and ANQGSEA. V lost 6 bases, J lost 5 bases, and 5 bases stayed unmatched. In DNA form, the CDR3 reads TGCAGCGTCGCGGGACAGGCGGAGACCCAGTACTTC. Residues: CSVAGQAETQYF.

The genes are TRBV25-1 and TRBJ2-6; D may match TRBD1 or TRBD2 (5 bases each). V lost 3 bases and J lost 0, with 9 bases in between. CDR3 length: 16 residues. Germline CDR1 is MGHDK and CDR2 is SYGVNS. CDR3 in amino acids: CASSDPGSSGANVLTF. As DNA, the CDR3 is TGTGCCAGCAGTGATCCAGGGAGCTCTGGGGCCAACGTCCTGACTTTC. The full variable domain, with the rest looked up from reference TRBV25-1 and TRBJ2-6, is EADIYQTPRYLVIGTGKKITLECSQTMGHDKMYWYQQDPGMELHLIHYSYGVNSTEKGDLSSESTVSRIRTEHFPLTLESARPSHTSQYLCASSDPGSSGANVLTFGAGSRLTVL.